This TCR beta chain derives from a study of breast tumors, draining lymph nodes, adjacent tissues (dated by TCRdb to about 2016). Regarding the study in general: The study compared TCR beta repertoires across tumor, adjacent nontumor tissue and axillary lymph nodes from breast cancer patients. In human breast cancer, the study set out to assess how tumor, surrounding tissue and draining lymph node repertoires relate to one another and whether T cells might be exchanged between them. The study at large found these results: Tumors showed preferential V and J gene usage, and their T-cell repertoire diversity fell below that of lymph nodes yet above that of nontumor tissue. The data were judged consistent with most tumor T cells deriving from the lymph node and then expanding within tumor tissue. The similarity between tumor and nontumor tissue repertoires was significantly greater in luminal-like breast cancer than in basal-like breast cancer. The conclusion that tumor T cells originate in lymph nodes was presented as consistent with a hypothesis rather than as directly demonstrated.

Sequencer: Illumina HiSeq 2000. Multiplex PCR amplification was used to build the TCR beta chain libraries. High-throughput sequencing was used to analyze the amplified TCR beta chain products. TCRdb handled the public reads itself, with Q25 trimming in fastp and clone calling in MiXCR, and kept productive beta chains. Rows merge per CDR3 protein into single entries with the most common DNA and genes. Across this sample there are around 120,000 distinct CDR3 sequences, with around 20% seen only once. Of the sample, 3% to 4% falls within the top ten clones. Looking up the germline V gene (reference sequence) yields CDR1 MNHEY and CDR2 SMNVEV. The CDR3 covers 14 residues, taking in both the cysteine and the phenylalanine. Only CDR3 DNA remains: 42 bases, in frame from the first base. V is pared back by 2 bases and J by 4 bases, with 11 bases lying between the germline termini. The lymph node samples were taken from the axillary draining lymph nodes of breast cancer patients.

This clonotype was observed many times. Its recognized antigen is unknown. No base qualities exist here, and no much larger clone lies one base off it. The sequence links TRBV27 to TRBJ2-5; no D segment can be confidently identified. Sequencing was performed on axillary lymph node tissue. The origin of this receptor is a female donor with breast cancer. Some clones in this sample may be carry-over from other donors' samples. The bases read TGTGCCAGCAGTTTAAGGAGTATCCGAGAGACCCAGTACTTC. This is translated as CASSLRSIRETQYF.